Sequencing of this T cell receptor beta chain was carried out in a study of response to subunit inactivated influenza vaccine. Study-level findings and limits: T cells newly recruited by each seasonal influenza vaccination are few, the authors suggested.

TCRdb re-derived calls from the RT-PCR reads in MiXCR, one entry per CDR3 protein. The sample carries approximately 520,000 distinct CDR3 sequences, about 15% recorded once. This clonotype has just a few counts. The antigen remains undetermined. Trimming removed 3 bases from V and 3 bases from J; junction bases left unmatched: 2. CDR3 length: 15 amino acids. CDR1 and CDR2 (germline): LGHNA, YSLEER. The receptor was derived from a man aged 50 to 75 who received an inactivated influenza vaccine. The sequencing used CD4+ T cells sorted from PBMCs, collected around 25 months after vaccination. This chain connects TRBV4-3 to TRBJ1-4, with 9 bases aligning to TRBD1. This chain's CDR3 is CASSQDRGANEKLFF. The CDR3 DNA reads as TGCGCCAGCAGCCAGGACAGGGGTGCTAATGAAAAACTGTTTTTT.